Listed below are T cell receptor beta chains from one sample, sequenced in a study of beta chain features in type 1 diabetes. The assay was immunoSEQ multiplex PCR, and TCRdb's table has in-frame clones only and misses some. The repertoire holds 200,000 to 300,000 clones, with around 21% as singletons. The specimen sequenced was naive CD4+ T cells from blood. These receptors originate from a middle-aged woman with type 1 diabetes. Both conserved end residues are part of each CDR3. Fields, in order: J gene, V gene, CDR3 protein.

>TRBJ2-7|TRBV5-1
CASSLVAGASYEQYF
>TRBJ2-3|TRBV7-2
CASSHDRGPDTQYF
>TRBJ2-1|TRBV9
CASSTTGTGGNEQFF
>TRBJ1-5|TRBV5-1
CASSPSPYGNQPQHF
>TRBJ2-5|TRBV19
CASSTREISGGTQYF
>TRBJ2-5|TRBV6-5
CASSLSGQVQETQYF
>TRBJ2-3|TRBV29-1
CSVERRVSTDTQYF
>TRBJ2-5|TRBV4-1
CASSQTRSGWGKETQYF
>TRBJ2-3|TRBV30
CAWRIKWTSGRPDTQYF
>TRBJ2-7|TRBV10-3
CAISEQGSSYEQYF
>TRBJ1-1|TRBV18
CASSPTGEGSTEAFF
>TRBJ1-2|TRBV5-4
CASREQGAVGYTF
>TRBJ2-2|TRBV15
CATSREFTGELFF
>TRBJ1-2|TRBV25-1
CASSDLRINYGYTF
>TRBJ2-3|TRBV7-2
CASSLVDRSDTQYF
>TRBJ1-4|TRBV7-9
CASSLRQGDEKLFF
>TRBJ1-6|TRBV9
CASSVMGRGNSPLHF
>TRBJ2-1|TRBV7-9
CASSRPDREEQFF
>TRBJ2-7|TRBV6-5
CASSYGYGDYEQYF
>TRBJ1-4|TRBV7-9
CASSTGQPDEKLFF
>TRBJ2-7|TRBV29-1
CSVGTDYEQYF
>TRBJ2-2|TRBV19
CASSMTGANTGELFF
>TRBJ1-5|TRBV6-6
CASSRQGSDSNQPQHF
>TRBJ2-1|TRBV5-1
CASSLGADYNEQFF
>TRBJ2-3|TRBV4-3
CASSQVGVPGADTQYF
>TRBJ2-7|TRBV5-4
CASSLGLAGSRTYEQYF
>TRBJ2-7|TRBV5-1
CASSSGEISSYEQYF
>TRBJ1-4|TRBV15
CATSRATGQNEKLFF
>TRBJ2-7|TRBV2
CASSMGQAILHEQYF
>TRBJ1-6|TRBV9
CASSAVNSPLHF
>TRBJ2-3|TRBV7-2
CASSLGLAGGDTQYF
>TRBJ2-1|TRBV7-3
CASSLTGRSGRGNNEQFF
>TRBJ2-3|TRBV29-1
CSVGRMALEDTQYF
>TRBJ2-1|TRBV14
CASSQGLAGSSYNEQFF
>TRBJ2-5|TRBV7-9
CASSLGEETQYF
>TRBJ2-5|TRBV18
CASSREGAGETQYF
>TRBJ1-1|TRBV7-9
CASSPQMNTEAFF
>TRBJ1-2|TRBV7-2
CASSLPGTFYGYTF
>TRBJ2-2|TRBV9
CASSVETGTGELFF
>TRBJ1-5|TRBV2
CASSEEGLESQPQHF
>TRBJ2-2|TRBV29-1
CSVGGGTGELFF
>TRBJ2-3|TRBV7-2
CASSLYTDTQYF
>TRBJ2-2|TRBV4-1
CASSQDLEERDTGELFF
>TRBJ1-1|TRBV7-3
CASGSLGGEAFF